This TCR beta chain derives from a study of CD8 T cells in ankylosing spondylitis. By quantitative 5'-RACE with molecular barcodes, the TCR beta libraries were made. TCRdb re-called the 5' RACE reads through MiXCR, storing one row per CDR3 protein. The sample shows some 300,000 distinct CDR3 sequences, less than 25% of them seen only once. The CDR3 extends over 15 amino acids. Germline V gives CDR1 MNHEY, CDR2 SMNVEV (reference sequence). V lost 6 bases, J lost 6 bases, and 17 bases lay in between. This clonotype was counted at least ten times. Its cognate antigen is unknown. Study observations and caveats: Reactive arthritis synovial fluid and blood were previously reported to contain some motif variants. Reported data indicate significant enrichment of disease-linked clones within matched ankylosing spondylitis synovial fluid. Researchers report that disease-linked clones proved CD8+ and relatively rare in peripheral blood.

This rearrangement joins TRBV27 to TRBJ2-2, with D perhaps assigned TRBD1 or TRBD2 (7 bases each). The sequencing input was blood, either unsorted or a sorted T cell fraction (not recorded which). This TCR was recovered from a female donor with ankylosing spondylitis or in good health (not recorded which). The CDR3, as DNA: TGTGCCAGCAGCCCCAGGGGGGGATTCTCCGGGGAGCTGTTTTTT. This translates into CASSPRGGFSGELFF.